This passage covers 22 T cell receptor beta chains from one sample sequenced in a study of metastatic and nonmetastatic thyroid tumors. No treatment had been given to any patient before thyroid surgery. TCRdb reprocessed the PCR reads via MiXCR. The sample gives 55,000 or so clones, roughly 15% of which show up once; roughly 3% is in the top ten. The specimen sequenced was blood. The receptors stem from a female donor with papillary thyroid cancer or a benign thyroid nodule (not recorded which). Some clones in this sample may be carry-over from other donors' samples.

About this clone itself: The final CDR3 position lacks the conserved phenylalanine or tryptophan, pointing to a likely read error. The chain joins TRBV7-3 to TRBJ2-7, with D hard to call. The germline gives CDR1 SGHTA, CDR2 FQGTGA. V was cut by 5 bases and J by 3 bases, with 11 bases left in between. The CDR3 has 13 amino acids. CDR3 amino acids: CASSPYIVYEQYS. The CDR3 nucleotides read TGTGCCAGCAGCCCCTACATTGTCTACGAGCAGTACTCC.

This clone was detected many times. The chain combines TRBV18 with TRBJ2-7; no firm D call. The V gene lost 2 bases and the J gene lost 3 bases, with 8 bases spanning the gap. Germline loops: CDR1 KGHSH, CDR2 LQKENI. The CDR3 contains 13 residues. CDR3 amino acids: CASSPDASYEQYF. CDR3 nucleotide sequence: TGTGCCAGCTCACCAGACGCTAGCTACGAGCAGTACTTC.

At least ten counts were recorded for this clone. The chain uses TRBV10-2 and TRBJ2-7, with 10 nucleotides matching TRBD1. Unmatched junction bases numbered 13, after V lost 4 bases and J lost 4 bases. From germline, CDR1 is WSHSY and CDR2 SAAADI. There are 17 residues in the CDR3. CDR3 region: CASSGYGRDRGGYEQYF. The CDR3 DNA reads as TGCGCCAGCAGTGGTTATGGCCGGGACAGGGGTGGGTACGAGCAGTACTTC.

This clone turned up a few times. V gene TRBV28 combines with J gene TRBJ1-5; possible D gene TRBD1, 5 bases. The CDR3 has 16 residues. CDR1 and CDR2 from the germline V gene are MDHEN and SYDVKM. The V gene lost 7 bases and the J gene lost 6 bases, with 22 bases spanning the gap. The CDR3 sequence: CASMPPLGVSLQPQHF. Here the CDR3 DNA reads TGTGCCAGCATGCCCCCTTTAGGGGTTAGTCTTCAGCCCCAGCATTTT.

This clone was picked up many times. This rearrangement joins TRBV11-2 to TRBJ1-2; D is ambiguous. From germline, CDR1 is SGHAT and CDR2 FQNNGV. V lost 1 base and J lost 6, with 12 bases in between. The CDR3 has 14 residues. The CDR3 spells CASSLVGIGDGYTF. The CDR3 DNA follows: TGTGCCAGCAGCTTAGTAGGTATTGGCGATGGCTACACCTTC.

By share of the sample, this clone is medium-sized. This sequence joins TRBV6-1 and TRBJ2-7, with D uncertain. Germline CDR1 MNHNS, CDR2 SASEGT. V gave up 6 bases and J gave up 0 bases, with 3 bases separating them. The CDR3 extends over 11 amino acids. The CDR3 sequence: CASRRSYEQYF. The CDR3 DNA reads TGTGCCAGCAGGCGCTCCTACGAGCAGTACTTC.

This clone was seen more than once but under ten times. This rearrangement joins TRBV19 to TRBJ1-2; D gene unclear. The CDR3 loop spans 12 amino acids. Germline values: CDR1 LNHDA, CDR2 SQIVND (reference sequence). CDR3 sequence: CESTDGPYGYTF. CDR3 nucleotide sequence: TGTGAAAGTACAGACGGTCCCTATGGCTACACCTTC.

This clone has at least ten counts. The genes are TRBV28 and TRBJ1-6; 10 positions agree with TRBD1. The CDR3 extends over 15 amino acids. The V gene's germline CDR1 is MDHEN and CDR2 SYDVKM. V shed 4 bases, J shed 7 bases, and the junction held 4 bases outside the gene matches. The CDR3 DNA is TGTGCCAGCAGTTCGCCGGGACAGGGGAATTCACCCCTCCACTTT. This codes for CASSSPGQGNSPLHF.

On this clone itself: The junction departs from the called germline gene at one end, perhaps through a read error. The chain links TRBV6-1 to TRBJ2-6, with a weak D call TRBD1 (5 bases). This CDR3 is 15 amino acids long. Germline CDR1 and CDR2: MNHNS and SASEGT. CDR3 in amino acids: CASSRGASGANVMTF. In nucleotides, the CDR3 is TGTGCCAGCAGTAGAGGCGCGTCTGGGGCCAACGTCATGACTTTC.

With respect to this clone: The junction departs from germline at one end; a sequencing error may be responsible. The V and J genes are TRBV20-1 and TRBJ1-5; TRBD1 agrees at 7 bases. From germline, CDR1 is DFQATT and CDR2 SNEGSKA (reference sequence). The CDR3 totals 13 residues. CDR3 nucleotide sequence: TGTAGTGCTAGAGTGTCAGGGGGTCAGCCCCAGCATTTT. It encodes CSARVSGGQPQHF.

This chain uses TRBV6-6 with TRBJ2-3; possibly TRBD2 for D (6 bases). There are 17 residues in the CDR3. V was cut by 6 bases and J by 1 base, with 20 bases left in between. CDR1 and CDR2 (germline): MNHNY, SVGAGI (reference sequence). CDR3 coding DNA: TGTGCCAGCAGGACCTCTATCGGGAGTATGCGCACAGATACGCAGTATTTT. The encoded protein is CASRTSIGSMRTDTQYF.

This clone was picked up a small number of times. The V call is TRBV11-2, the J call TRBJ2-3; tentatively, D is TRBD1 or TRBD2 (6 bases each). V was shortened by 5 bases and J by 2 bases, with 14 bases between the two germline ends. CDR1 and CDR2 (germline): SGHAT, FQNNGV. This CDR3 has 15 residues. The CDR3 reads CASSRTTGATDTQYF. The CDR3 DNA is TGTGCCAGCAGCCGAACGACGGGGGCCACAGATACGCAGTATTTT. The complete variable domain, with remaining parts taken from reference TRBV11-2 and TRBJ2-3, reads EAGVAQSPRYKIIEKRQSVAFWCNPISGHATLYWYQQILGQGPKLLIQFQNNGVVDDSQLPKDRFSAERLKGVDSTLKIQPAKLEDSAVYLCASSRTTGATDTQYFGPGTRLTVL.

The chain combines TRBV12-3 or TRBV12-4 with TRBJ1-2, with D tentatively TRBD1 (6 bases). Trimming shortened V by 1 base and J by 6 bases, and 15 bases separated the two germline ends. The CDR3 is 15 amino acids. In DNA, the CDR3 is TGTGCCAGCAGTTTAGGTTCCGGGGGGCCCCATGGCTACACCTTC. Its protein is CASSLGSGGPHGYTF.

In this sample, this clone turned up many times. This chain connects TRBV20-1 to TRBJ2-3; D ambiguous. Germline V gene lookup returns CDR1 DFQATT and CDR2 SNEGSKA (reference sequence). The CDR3 is 11 amino acids. V was trimmed by 6 bases and J by 6 bases, leaving 10 bases between them. CDR3 region: CSANGPDTQYF. The DNA of the CDR3 is TGCAGTGCCAATGGCCCTGATACGCAGTATTTT.

By share of the sample, this clone is medium-sized. The chain has TRBV27 and TRBJ2-7, with 9 bases fitting TRBD2. The CDR3 consists of 15 residues. Germline V gives CDR1 MNHEY, CDR2 SMNVEV (reference sequence). Unmatched junction bases numbered 8, after V lost 2 bases and J lost 6 bases. In nucleotides, the CDR3 is TGTGCCAGCAGTTTACCCCTAGCGGGGCCCAGCGAGCAGTACTTC. Residues: CASSLPLAGPSEQYF.

This chain joins TRBV24-1 and TRBJ2-5; 9 bases match TRBD2. Germline V CDR1 and CDR2: KGHDR, SFDVKD. V lost 4 bases and J lost 3; bases outside the gene matches: 8. The CDR3 runs to 16 residues. CDR3 protein: CATSDSSREGEETQYF. The CDR3 nucleotides read TGTGCCACCAGTGACTCTTCGCGGGAGGGAGAAGAGACCCAGTACTTC.

This clone appeared many times. V usage is TRBV20-1 and J usage is TRBJ1-1; D is ambiguous. V dropped 0 bases and J dropped 7 bases, with 12 bases sitting between them. Germline V lookup: CDR1 DFQATT, CDR2 SNEGSKA (reference sequence). The CDR3 contains 13 residues. CDR3 sequence (DNA): TGCAGTGCTAGAGATACCGGGTCAGGTGAAGCTTTCTTT. It specifies CSARDTGSGEAFF.

The chain links TRBV28 to TRBJ2-6; D is ambiguous. This CDR3 spans 16 amino acids. CDR1 is MDHEN and CDR2 is SYDVKM in the germline V gene. V lost 3 bases and J lost 5, with 14 bases in between. The CDR3 sequence is CASSLGKGAWANVLTF. Here the CDR3 DNA reads TGTGCCAGCAGTTTGGGTAAGGGTGCTTGGGCCAACGTCCTGACTTTC. The complete variable domain, with remaining parts taken from reference TRBV28 and TRBJ2-6, reads DVKVTQSSRYLVKRTGEKVFLECVQDMDHENMFWYRQDPGLGLRLIYFSYDVKMKEKGDIPEGYSVSREKKERFSLILESASTNQTSMYLCASSLGKGAWANVLTFGAGSRLTVL.

This clone is medium-sized (0.01 to 0.1%). The gene calls are TRBV10-1 and TRBJ2-7, with D hard to call. Trimming removed 3 bases at V and 3 bases at J, with 3 bases between. In germline, CDR1 is WNHNN, CDR2 SYGVQD (reference sequence). The CDR3 extends over 11 amino acids. Here the CDR3 reads CASSDGYEQYF. The CDR3 region has the DNA TGCGCCAGCAGTGACGGCTACGAGCAGTACTTC.

By frequency in the sample, this clone is medium-sized. V gene TRBV28 combines with J gene TRBJ2-7; 10 nucleotides line up with TRBD2. From germline, CDR1 is MDHEN and CDR2 SYDVKM. The CDR3 contains 17 residues. After removal of 1 base from V and 6 bases from J, the junction contained 12 bases not matched to a gene. The CDR3 DNA is TGTGCCAGCAGTTTATCCTCCGGACTAGCGGATCGATCCGAGCAGTACTTC. Protein product: CASSLSSGLADRSEQYF.

This chain joins TRBV20-1 and TRBJ1-1; D gene ambiguous. V shed 2 bases and J shed 1 base, with 14 bases lying between them. The germline V gene encodes CDR1 DFQATT and CDR2 SNEGSKA (reference sequence). CDR3 length: 15 amino acids. CDR3 in DNA: TGCAGTGCTAGACCCGGGAGGCGGGAGAACACTGAAGCTTTCTTT. This encodes CSARPGRRENTEAFF.

There are a few counts of this clone. The chain is built from TRBV12-3 or TRBV12-4 and TRBJ2-1; a possible D gene is TRBD2 (10 bases). This CDR3 has 23 residues. V lost 3 bases and J lost 4, with 37 bases in between. The CDR3 region has the DNA TGTGCCAGCAGTTTTGGGGACAGGGTTTTAGCGGGAGGCACCTCACGCCTTTACAATGAGCAGTTCTTC. The encoded protein is CASSFGDRVLAGGTSRLYNEQFF.